Below, 25 T cell receptor beta chains from the same sample are listed, as sequenced in a study of blood T cell repertoires in COVID-19. TCRdb's table, derived via immunoSEQ multiplex PCR, lists solely in-frame clones and lacks some. The sample consists of 240,000 or so clones, around three quarters of them appearing once. Sequenced material: peripheral blood. Source of these receptors: a woman aged 80 or over with acute or convalescent COVID-19.

This chain joins TRBV21-1 and TRBJ1-2; TRBD1 is the table's D call and was not checked against the DNA. TRBV21-1 is a pseudogene. CDR3 length: 15 amino acids. The CDR3 DNA is TGTGCCAGCAGCAGATGCCCACAGGGAGACTATGGCTACACCTTC. It yields the protein CASSRCPQGDYGYTF.

The J gene is TRBJ1-2, the V gene TRBV7-2, with D possibly matching TRBD1 (6 bases). This CDR3 spans 12 amino acids. Germline V CDR1 and CDR2: SGHTA, FQGNSA. Trimming took off 5 bases at V and 6 bases at J, with 10 bases between the two ends. Written as DNA, the CDR3 is TGTGCCAGCAGCATGAACAGGGATGGCTACACCTTC. Amino acids: CASSMNRDGYTF.

The chain couples TRBV20-1 to TRBJ2-1, with 10 bases aligning to TRBD2. The CDR3 contains 17 residues. The V gene end was trimmed by 4 bases and the J gene end by 0 bases; junction bases not matched to a gene: 9. Germline V gene sequence: CDR1 DFQATT, CDR2 SNEGSKA (reference sequence). CDR3 sequence (DNA): TGCAGTGCTATTGAGCGGGGGGGACTGAGCTCCTACAATGAGCAGTTCTTC. Amino acids: CSAIERGGLSSYNEQFF.

The rearrangement joins TRBV18 to TRBJ1-1; D not certain. Germline V lookup: CDR1 KGHSH, CDR2 LQKENI. The CDR3 runs 13 residues. Trimming shortened V by 4 bases and J by 1 base, and 7 bases separated the two germline ends. The CDR3 is CASSLRQNTEAFF. Here the CDR3 DNA reads TGTGCCAGCTCACTTCGACAGAACACTGAAGCTTTCTTT.

V gene TRBV6-6 combines with J gene TRBJ2-1; TRBD2 matches 7 bases. V lost 4 bases, J lost 0 bases, and 3 bases stayed unmatched. CDR1 MNHNY and CDR2 SVGAGI come from the germline V gene (reference sequence). The CDR3 totals 15 residues. For the CDR3, the DNA is TGTGCCAGCAGTTCTAGCGGAGGCTCCTACAATGAGCAGTTCTTC. Its protein is CASSSSGGSYNEQFF.

The CDR3 DNA is TGTGCCAGCAGTTTAGGCGGACTAGCGGGGGAGCAGTTCTTC. Translated: CASSLGGLAGEQFF. The V and J genes are TRBV27 and TRBJ2-1; 12 bases are a match to TRBD2. The CDR3 runs 14 residues. V shed 2 bases and J 10 bases; nucleotides not matched to a gene: 3. Germline V gene lookup returns CDR1 MNHEY and CDR2 SMNVEV (reference sequence).

This clone was seen just once. The J gene is TRBJ2-7, the V gene TRBV10-3; TRBD1 matches at 9 bases. The CDR3 loop spans 13 amino acids. V lost 10 bases, J lost 7 bases, and 11 bases stayed unmatched. In germline, CDR1 is ENHRY, CDR2 SYGVKD. The CDR3 sequence is CATTPGQGLEQYF. CDR3 sequence (DNA): TGTGCCACCACCCCGGGACAGGGTCTTGAGCAGTACTTC.

The genes are TRBV5-1 and TRBJ2-5; TRBD1 matches at 8 bases. The CDR3 contains 15 residues. Germline V lookup: CDR1 SGHRS, CDR2 YFSETQ. After removal of 6 bases from V and 1 base from J, the junction contained 8 bases not matched to a gene. The CDR3 sequence: CASTDTGQAQETQYF. CDR3 coding DNA: TGCGCCAGCACCGATACGGGACAGGCCCAAGAGACCCAGTACTTC.

J is TRBJ2-7 and V is TRBV6-2 or TRBV6-3; the D is unclear. The V gene lost 0 bases and the J gene lost 0 bases, with 3 bases spanning the gap. CDR3 length: 13 residues. The germline gives CDR1 MNHEY, CDR2 SVGEGT. The CDR3 sequence is CASSYSGSYEQYF. For the CDR3, the DNA is TGTGCCAGCAGTTACTCCGGCTCCTACGAGCAGTACTTC.

This clone was counted a few times. A read error may produce the germline difference seen at one junction end. This sequence joins TRBV5-4 and TRBJ2-5, with a weak D call TRBD2 (6 bases). There are 13 residues in the CDR3. The germline CDR1 and CDR2 sequences are SGHNT and YYREEE (reference sequence). The CDR3 DNA is TGTGCCAGCAGCCAACCACTAGCCGGATCGCGTGACTTC. It encodes CASSQPLAGSRDF. The full variable domain, completed using reference TRBV5-4 and TRBJ2-5, is ETGVTQSPTHLIKTRGQQVTLRCSSQSGHNTVSWYQQALGQGPQFIFQYYREEENGRGNFPPRFSGLQFPNYSSELNVNALELDDSALYLCASSQPLAGSRDFGPGTRLLVL.

The V gene is TRBV6-2 or TRBV6-3, the J gene TRBJ1-2, with D tentatively TRBD1 (6 bases). Germline values: CDR1 MNHEY, CDR2 SVGEGT. V gave up 2 bases and J gave up 2 bases, with 9 bases separating them. This CDR3 contains 14 residues. The CDR3 coding sequence is TGTGCCAGCAGTTACGGGGGCTGGAACTATGGCTACACCTTC. Its protein product is CASSYGGWNYGYTF.

The V call is TRBV3-1 (or the pseudogene TRBV3-2), the J call TRBJ1-1; weak D call: TRBD1 (6 bases). There are 14 residues in the CDR3. The germline V and J ends were trimmed by 5 bases and 5 bases, with 15 bases remaining between them. CDR1 LGHDT and CDR2 YNNKEL come from the germline V gene (reference sequence). The CDR3 DNA sequence: TGTGCCAGCAGCTCTACCTGGGACAAAACTGAAGCTTTCTTT. This codes for CASSSTWDKTEAFF.

The chain combines TRBV11-2 with TRBJ2-1; 7 positions match TRBD2. The CDR3 extends over 15 amino acids. Germline CDR1 and CDR2: SGHAT and FQNNGV. The J segment lost 4 bases and the V segment lost 2 bases, leaving 5 bases of the junction unmatched. The CDR3 region has the DNA TGTGCCAGCAGCTTAACGGGAGGCGTGTACAATGAGCAGTTCTTC. Its protein product is CASSLTGGVYNEQFF. Based on the CDR3 plus reference TRBV11-2 and TRBJ2-1, the full variable domain is EAGVAQSPRYKIIEKRQSVAFWCNPISGHATLYWYQQILGQGPKLLIQFQNNGVVDDSQLPKDRFSAERLKGVDSTLKIQPAKLEDSAVYLCASSLTGGVYNEQFFGPGTRLTVL.

The chain is built from TRBV5-1 and TRBJ2-6, with 7 bases lining up with TRBD1. This CDR3 region has 18 residues. Trimming took 1 base from V and 1 from J; bases not matched to a gene: 8. Looked up from germline, CDR1 is SGHRS and CDR2 is YFSETQ. The DNA of the CDR3 is TGCGCCAGCAGCTTGACCACGGGACAGAATTCTGGGGCCAACGTCCTGACTTTC. Its protein product is CASSLTTGQNSGANVLTF.

The rearrangement uses TRBV9 and TRBJ2-3; 11 bases align to TRBD2. This CDR3 comprises 17 residues. Germline V gene lookup returns CDR1 SGDLS and CDR2 YYNGEE. J was trimmed by 2 bases and V by 0 bases; bases with no gene match: 5. The CDR3 bases are TGTGCCAGCAGCGTAGGTCCTAGCGGGGGGTTCACAGATACGCAGTATTTT. Its protein is CASSVGPSGGFTDTQYF. Together with reference TRBV9 and TRBJ2-3, the CDR3 gives the full variable domain: DSGVTQTPKHLITATGQRVTLRCSPRSGDLSVYWYQQSLDQGLQFLIQYYNGEERAKGNILERFSAQQFPDLHSELNLSSLELGDSALYFCASSVGPSGGFTDTQYFGPGTRLTVL.

V gene TRBV7-8 combines with J gene TRBJ1-1; D is unresolved. CDR3 length: 17 amino acids. Looked up from germline, CDR1 is SGHVS and CDR2 is FQNEAQ. Deletions cut 6 bases from V and 0 bases from J, with 20 bases between. The chain's CDR3 is CASRLKGGGLMNTEAFF. Written as DNA, the CDR3 is TGTGCCAGCAGACTTAAAGGTGGCGGCTTAATGAACACTGAAGCTTTCTTT.

The chain is built from TRBV12-1 and TRBJ1-1. TRBV12-1 corresponds to a pseudogene. The CDR3 extends over 13 amino acids. The CDR3 bases are TGTGCCAGCAGCTTTCGCGAGAACACTGAAGCTTTCTTT. Residues: CASSFRENTEAFF.

This chain connects TRBV5-1 to TRBJ2-1; D is undetermined. With 3 bases removed from V and 5 bases from J, the gap between germline ends came to 3 bases. This CDR3 is built from 11 residues. Germline V gene data show CDR1 as SGHRS and CDR2 as YFSETQ. The CDR3 DNA is TGCGCCAGCAGCTCGGACAATGAGCAGTTCTTC. This encodes CASSSDNEQFF.

The gene calls are TRBV25-1 and TRBJ2-2, with TRBD1 matching over 7 bases. From germline, CDR1 is MGHDK and CDR2 SYGVNS. This CDR3 is 17 amino acids long. Trimming cost V 1 base and J 0 bases; bases outside gene matches: 5. CDR3 sequence (DNA): TGTGCCAGCAGTGAATCCCGGACAGGCCCGAACACCGGGGAGCTGTTTTTT. Protein sequence: CASSESRTGPNTGELFF.

In this sample, this clone turned up many times. The chain recombines TRBV6-1 with TRBJ1-2, with D possibly TRBD1 on 5 matching bases. Germline assignment: CDR1 MNHNS and CDR2 SASEGT. The germline V and J ends were trimmed by 0 bases and 7 bases, with 15 bases remaining between them. This CDR3 has 15 residues. CDR3 nucleotides: TGTGCCAGCAGTGAAGCAGACAGTTCCTTTGGTGGCTACACCTTC. Translated, it gives CASSEADSSFGGYTF.

The chain links TRBV18 to TRBJ2-1; TRBD2 might be the D (5 bases). Germline CDR1 and CDR2: KGHSH and LQKENI. Trimming pared 2 bases from V and 9 bases from J, leaving 11 bases between. CDR3 length: 13 residues. The CDR3 sequence is CASSPEESGEQFF. For the CDR3, the DNA is TGTGCCAGCTCACCAGAGGAGAGCGGTGAGCAGTTCTTC.

This rearrangement joins TRBV7-9 to TRBJ1-3; maybe TRBD1 (5 bases). The CDR3 runs 15 residues. CDR1 is SEHNR and CDR2 is FQNEAQ in the germline V gene (reference sequence). Trimming left V 3 bases short and J 4 bases short, with 13 bases between. The CDR3 loop is CASSLEGWPGNTIYF. In DNA form, the CDR3 reads TGTGCCAGCAGCTTGGAGGGGTGGCCCGGAAACACCATATATTTT.

V gene TRBV29-1 combines with J gene TRBJ1-2; TRBD1 might be the D (6 bases). CDR3 size: 12 residues. The ends were cut back, 1 base at V and 7 bases at J, with 10 bases in the middle. CDR1 and CDR2 (germline): SQVTM, ANQGSEA. The CDR3 DNA reads TGCAGCGTTGAAGTAACAGGGATTGGCTACACCTTC. Protein sequence: CSVEVTGIGYTF. Full variable domain (rest looked up from reference TRBV29-1 and TRBJ1-2): SAVISQKPSRDICQRGTSLTIQCQVDSQVTMMFWYRQQPGQSLTLIATANQGSEATYESGFVIDKFPISRPNLTFSTLTVSNMSPEDSSIYLCSVEVTGIGYTFGSGTRLTVV.

The rearrangement joins TRBV7-6 to TRBJ1-3; D is possibly TRBD1 (5 bases). The V end was cut by 2 bases, the J end by 2 bases, with 10 bases between. CDR3 size: 15 residues. The germline gives CDR1 SGHVS, CDR2 FNYEAQ. This CDR3 is CASSLSVRAGNTIYF. CDR3 bases: TGTGCCAGCAGCTTAAGCGTCAGGGCTGGAAACACCATATATTTT. The full variable domain, its missing parts supplied by reference TRBV7-6 and TRBJ1-3, is GAGVSQSPRYKVTKRGQDVALRCDPISGHVSLYWYRQALGQGPEFLTYFNYEAQQDKSGLPNDRFSAERPEGSISTLTIQRTEQRDSAMYRCASSLSVRAGNTIYFGEGSWLTVV.

The chain employs TRBV7-9 and TRBJ1-2, with 10 bases that match TRBD1. Per germline, CDR1 SEHNR and CDR2 FQNEAQ (reference sequence). V lost 5 bases and J lost 7; bases outside the gene matches: 10. The CDR3 totals 15 residues. CDR3 region: CASSRPDRGASGYTF. The CDR3 nucleotides are TGTGCCAGCAGCCGCCCGGACAGGGGGGCCTCTGGCTACACCTTC.